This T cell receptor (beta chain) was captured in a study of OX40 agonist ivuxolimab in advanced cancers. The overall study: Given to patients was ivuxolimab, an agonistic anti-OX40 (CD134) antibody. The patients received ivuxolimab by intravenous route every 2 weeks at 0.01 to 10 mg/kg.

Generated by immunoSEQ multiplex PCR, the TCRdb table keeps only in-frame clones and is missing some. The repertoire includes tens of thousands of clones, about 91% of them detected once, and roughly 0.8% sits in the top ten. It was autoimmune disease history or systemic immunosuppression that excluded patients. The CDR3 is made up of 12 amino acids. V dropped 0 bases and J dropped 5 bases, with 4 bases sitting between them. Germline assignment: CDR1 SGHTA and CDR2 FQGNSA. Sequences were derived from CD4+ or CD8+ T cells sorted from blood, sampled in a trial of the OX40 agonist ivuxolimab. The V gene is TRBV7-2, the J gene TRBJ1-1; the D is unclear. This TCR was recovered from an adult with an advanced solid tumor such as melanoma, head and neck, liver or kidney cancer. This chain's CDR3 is CASSLAQTEAFF. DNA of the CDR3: TGTGCCAGCAGCTTAGCGCAAACTGAAGCTTTCTTT. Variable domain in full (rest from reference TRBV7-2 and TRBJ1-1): GAGVSQSPSNKVTEKGKDVELRCDPISGHTALYWYRQSLGQGLEFLIYFQGNSAPDKSGLPSDRFSAERTGGSVSTLTIQRTQQEDSAVYLCASSLAQTEAFFGQGTRLTVV.